The 30 T cell receptor beta chains presented below share a single source sample, sequenced in a study of blood T cell repertoires in COVID-19. Profiled with immunoSEQ multiplex PCR; TCRdb holds only in-frame clones, not every one. Among 200,000 to 250,000 clones listed, less than 90% were seen once. The sequenced sample was peripheral blood. These receptors were obtained from a young man with active or convalescent COVID-19.

The V call is TRBV11-2, the J call TRBJ2-7; TRBD2 matches at 9 bases. CDR1 SGHAT and CDR2 FQNNGV come from the germline V gene. J lost 1 base, V lost 5 bases, and 3 bases had no gene match. CDR3 length: 14 residues. The DNA for the CDR3 is TGTGCCAGCAGCGAGGCGGGGGGGTCCTACGAGCAGTACTTC. Residues: CASSEAGGSYEQYF.

The chain joins TRBV6-5 to TRBJ1-5; TRBD1 might be the D (5 bases). The germline V gene has CDR1 MNHEY and CDR2 SVGAGI. There are 13 residues in the CDR3. V gave up 2 bases and J gave up 7 bases, with 9 bases separating them. Here the CDR3 DNA reads TGTGCCAGCAGTTACGGGGCCTGGCAGCCCCAGCATTTT. Its translation: CASSYGAWQPQHF.

The chain carries TRBV5-1 and TRBJ2-1, with 9 bases lining up with TRBD1. The germline V gene has CDR1 SGHRS and CDR2 YFSETQ. CDR3 size: 14 residues. Trimming took 3 bases from V and 6 from J; bases not matched to a gene: 4. CDR3 sequence: CASSSWTGVNEQFF. Written as DNA, the CDR3 is TGCGCCAGCAGCTCTTGGACAGGGGTCAATGAGCAGTTCTTC.

The rearrangement uses TRBV18 and TRBJ1-1, with no clear D. The V gene lost 5 bases and the J gene lost 1 base, with 11 bases spanning the gap. This CDR3 has 14 residues. The V gene's germline CDR1 is KGHSH and CDR2 LQKENI. This chain's CDR3 is CASSAGAGNTEAFF. The DNA for the CDR3 is TGTGCCAGCTCAGCGGGAGCCGGGAACACTGAAGCTTTCTTT.

This clone was seen only once. The CDR3 here is CASSQDWTGAITGELFF. CDR3 DNA sequence: TGCGCCAGCAGCCAAGATTGGACAGGGGCGATCACCGGGGAGCTGTTTTTT. This chain links TRBV4-1 with TRBJ2-2; TRBD1 matches at 9 bases. Per the germline V gene, CDR1 is MGHRA and CDR2 is YSYEKL. The V and J ends lost 0 bases and 4 bases, in that order; junction bases with no gene match: 6. The CDR3 runs to 17 residues.

This chain connects TRBV27 to TRBJ1-2; 8 bases map to TRBD1. CDR1 and CDR2 (germline): MNHEY, SMNVEV (reference sequence). Trimming cost V 6 bases and J 4 bases; bases outside gene matches: 13. The CDR3 totals 16 residues. As DNA, the CDR3 is TGTGCCAGCAGGCGCCCGACCGGGACAGGCAGCTATGGCTACACCTTC. Protein: CASRRPTGTGSYGYTF.

The V gene is TRBV18, the J gene TRBJ1-6; tentative D call: TRBD1 (6 bases). CDR1 is KGHSH and CDR2 is LQKENI in the germline V gene. The CDR3 length is 13 residues. V was pared by 1 base and J by 11 bases, with 9 bases between. CDR3 coding DNA: TGTGCCAGCTCACCACTCGGACAGCCACCCCTCCACTTT. Its translation is CASSPLGQPPLHF.

The V call is TRBV7-9, the J call TRBJ2-1; TRBD2 matches at 7 bases. J was trimmed by 5 bases and V by 5 bases; bases with no gene match: 9. The germline V gene has CDR1 SEHNR and CDR2 FQNEAQ (reference sequence). The CDR3 has 15 residues. The CDR3 region is CASSPPLADNNEQFF. CDR3 nucleotides: TGTGCCAGCAGCCCCCCCCTAGCGGATAACAATGAGCAGTTCTTC. Full variable domain (missing parts from reference TRBV7-9 and TRBJ2-1): DTGVSQNPRHKITKRGQNVTFRCDPISEHNRLYWYRQTLGQGPEFLTYFQNEAQLEKSRLLSDRFSAERPKGSFSTLEIQRTEQGDSAMYLCASSPPLADNNEQFFGPGTRLTVL.

The chain links TRBV6-4 to TRBJ1-1, with D possibly TRBD1 on 6 matching bases. Germline-derived CDR1 and CDR2 are MRHNA and SNTAGT. V lost 6 bases, J lost 4 bases, and 12 bases lay in between. The CDR3 is 13 amino acids. As DNA, the CDR3 is TGTGCCAGCAGAGACCTGGGGGCCACTGAAGCTTTCTTT. Protein sequence: CASRDLGATEAFF.

The CDR3 region is CASSEGYSYNEQFF. CDR3 bases: TGTGCCAGCAGTGAAGGCTACTCCTACAATGAGCAGTTCTTC. The chain has TRBV2 and TRBJ2-1; D gene uncertain. CDR1 is SNHLY, CDR2 FYNNEI, per germline. CDR3 size: 14 residues. V dropped 1 base and J dropped 0 bases, with 4 bases sitting between them.

CDR3 protein: CASSFGGRAEAFF. The DNA for the CDR3 is TGTGCCAGCAGCTTCGGGGGTAGAGCTGAAGCTTTCTTT. The gene calls are TRBV7-9 and TRBJ1-1; possibly TRBD1 for D (5 bases). CDR1 SEHNR and CDR2 FQNEAQ come from the germline V gene (reference sequence). This CDR3 is 13 amino acids long. With 3 bases removed from V and 6 bases from J, the gap between germline ends came to 11 bases.

The gene calls are TRBV3-1 (or the pseudogene TRBV3-2) and TRBJ2-2, with no clear D. Between the trimmed V and J ends, which lost 5 bases and 1 base, there was a span of 5 bases. Germline CDR1 and CDR2: LGHDT and YNNKEL (reference sequence). CDR3 length: 13 residues. CDR3 amino acids: CASSFQNTGELFF. As DNA, the CDR3 is TGTGCCAGCAGCTTTCAGAACACCGGGGAGCTGTTTTTT.

The chain has TRBV14 and TRBJ1-1; a possible D gene is TRBD1 (6 bases). Germline values: CDR1 SGHDN, CDR2 FVKESK. The CDR3 totals 14 residues. Deletions cut 2 bases from V and 3 bases from J, with 10 bases between. CDR3 region: CASSQPDRYTEAFF. The CDR3 DNA reads TGTGCCAGCAGCCAACCTGACAGGTACACTGAAGCTTTCTTT.

V gene TRBV27 combines with J gene TRBJ1-1; TRBD1 is a possible D gene (5 bases). Germline V gene sequence: CDR1 MNHEY, CDR2 SMNVEV (reference sequence). The V end lost 7 bases, the J end lost 4 bases, and 19 bases lay between the germline ends. There are 15 residues in the CDR3. CDR3 DNA sequence: TGTGCCAGCAACCGGGACTCCCGGCCGGGCACTGAAGCTTTCTTT. Protein sequence: CASNRDSRPGTEAFF.

This clone was observed a few times. The chain carries TRBV6-5 and TRBJ1-3; D not resolved. The germline V and J ends were trimmed by 2 bases and 8 bases, with 10 bases remaining between them. The CDR3 totals 13 residues. Germline CDR1 reads MNHEY; CDR2 reads SVGAGI. CDR3 sequence: CASSYNREHTIYF. The CDR3 DNA is TGTGCCAGCAGTTACAACCGGGAACACACCATATATTTT.

The CDR3 here is CASSSSALGLNNEQFF. The DNA of the CDR3 is TGTGCCAGCAGTTCATCCGCCTTGGGACTCAACAATGAGCAGTTCTTC. The chain employs TRBV28 and TRBJ2-1; perhaps TRBD2 as D (6 bases). Germline loops: CDR1 MDHEN, CDR2 SYDVKM. V lost 4 bases and J 5 bases, leaving 18 bases between the germline ends. The CDR3 covers 16 residues.

Concerning this clone: Other DNA sequences in this sample translate to the same CDR3. V and J are TRBV10-3 and TRBJ1-1, with TRBD1 matching 9 bases. V trimming: 4 bases; J trimming: 0 bases; junction bases outside the gene matches: 0. This CDR3 is built from 14 residues. Germline CDR1 is ENHRY and CDR2 is SYGVKD. CDR3 in amino acids: CAISGQGVNTEAFF. DNA for the CDR3: TGTGCCATCAGTGGACAGGGGGTGAACACTGAAGCTTTCTTT.

CDR3 loop: CASRAPDGSGSPLHF. In nucleotides, the CDR3 is TGTGCCAGCAGAGCCCCGGACGGGAGCGGTTCACCCCTCCACTTT. This chain connects TRBV2 to TRBJ1-6; D uncertain. In germline, CDR1 is SNHLY, CDR2 FYNNEI. The V gene lost 6 bases and the J gene lost 9 bases, with 18 bases spanning the gap. The CDR3 has 15 amino acids. Filled out from reference TRBV2 and TRBJ1-6, the complete variable domain reads EPEVTQTPSHQVTQMGQEVILRCVPISNHLYFYWYRQILGQKVEFLVSFYNNEISEKSEIFDDQFSVERPDGSNFTLKIRSTKLEDSAMYFCASRAPDGSGSPLHFGNGTRLTVT.

The V call is TRBV12-3 or TRBV12-4, the J call TRBJ2-7, with D possibly matching TRBD2 (5 bases). The CDR3 extends over 13 amino acids. Between the trimmed V and J ends, which lost 5 bases and 6 bases, there was a span of 14 bases. The CDR3 region has the DNA TGTGCCAGCAGTCTTGGACTCTCTCTCGAGCAGTACTTC. It translates to CASSLGLSLEQYF.

This sequence joins TRBV30 and TRBJ1-1; D not resolved. There are 15 residues in the CDR3. The V and J ends lost 4 bases and 0 bases respectively, with 15 bases between them. Germline CDR1 is GTSNPN and CDR2 is SVGIG (reference sequence). CDR3 residues: CAWTGLQKVNTEAFF. The CDR3 coding sequence is TGTGCCTGGACGGGTTTGCAGAAAGTGAACACTGAAGCTTTCTTT.

The chain recombines TRBV19 with TRBJ1-2; TRBD1 agrees at 10 bases. Germline lookup yields CDR1 LNHDA and CDR2 SQIVND (reference sequence). The CDR3 covers 14 residues. The junction had 10 bases not matched to a gene; V was cut back by 7 bases and J by 8 bases. CDR3 protein: CASKRQGAPGGYTF. The CDR3 DNA reads as TGTGCCAGTAAACGACAGGGGGCGCCGGGAGGCTACACCTTC.

This sequence joins TRBV19 and TRBJ2-7, with a possible D match to TRBD2 (5 bases). Trimming removed 1 base at V and 1 base at J, with 14 bases between. This CDR3 has 16 residues. Germline lookup yields CDR1 LNHDA and CDR2 SQIVND (reference sequence). The CDR3 nucleotides read TGTGCCAGTAGTATAGGCGCGGGTGAAGGGTCCTACGAGCAGTACTTC. Its translation: CASSIGAGEGSYEQYF.

The J gene is TRBJ1-1, the V gene TRBV7-9; TRBD1 is a possible D gene (5 bases). The germline V gene encodes CDR1 SEHNR and CDR2 FQNEAQ (reference sequence). The CDR3 has 15 residues. The ends were cut back, 5 bases at V and 7 bases at J, with 20 bases in the middle. The CDR3 bases are TGTGCCAGCAGCACTCGCGGAGGGGATCCCCTTGAAGCTTTCTTT. This translates into CASSTRGGDPLEAFF.

The V gene is TRBV7-9, the J gene TRBJ2-7; D gene ambiguous. From germline, CDR1 is SEHNR and CDR2 FQNEAQ (reference sequence). With 5 bases removed from V and 7 bases from J, the gap between germline ends came to 15 bases. CDR3 size: 13 residues. DNA of the CDR3: TGTGCCAGCAGCGAAAGGAGCAGTCGTGAGCAGTACTTC. Protein: CASSERSSREQYF.

The V gene is TRBV9, the J gene TRBJ2-1; perhaps TRBD2 as D (6 bases). Germline V CDR1 and CDR2: SGDLS, YYNGEE. The CDR3 has 15 amino acids. The ends were cut back, 3 bases at V and 4 bases at J, with 14 bases in the middle. The DNA for the CDR3 is TGTGCCAGCAGCGAGAGCGGGCGTACTTACAATGAGCAGTTCTTC. Translation gives CASSESGRTYNEQFF.

The chain joins TRBV7-9 to TRBJ2-5; 9 bases map to TRBD1. Germline loops: CDR1 SEHNR, CDR2 FQNEAQ (reference sequence). J lost 5 bases, V lost 5 bases, and 9 bases had no gene match. The CDR3 is 15 amino acids. The CDR3 region has the DNA TGTGCCAGCAGCAAAAAACAGGGGGCGGAGGAGACCCAGTACTTC. Translation: CASSKKQGAEETQYF.

The V gene is TRBV11-2, the J gene TRBJ2-2, with D tentatively TRBD2 (5 bases). Germline V gene data show CDR1 as SGHAT and CDR2 as FQNNGV. V shed 0 bases and J shed 1 base, with 6 bases lying between them. This CDR3 is 15 amino acids long. CDR3 coding DNA: TGTGCCAGCAGCTTAGACGGACTGAACACCGGGGAGCTGTTTTTT. Amino acid sequence: CASSLDGLNTGELFF.

The CDR3 bases are TGTGCCAGCAGTTTATTTTCTCACGCGGGCCGAGCGTACACAGATACGCAGTATTTT. It translates to CASSLFSHAGRAYTDTQYF. This sequence joins TRBV28 and TRBJ2-3; TRBD2 is a possible D gene (5 bases). Trimming cost V 1 base and J 2 bases, with 22 bases left between them. Germline V gene sequence: CDR1 MDHEN, CDR2 SYDVKM. This CDR3 contains 19 residues.

V and J are TRBV27 and TRBJ2-1, with 10 bases lining up with TRBD2. The CDR3 covers 15 residues. The V segment lost 6 bases and the J segment 5 bases; nucleotides outside the gene matches: 7. Per the germline V gene, CDR1 is MNHEY and CDR2 is SMNVEV (reference sequence). CDR3 nucleotides: TGTGCCAGCAGCCGAACTAGCGGGGTTAACAATGAGCAGTTCTTC. Its translation is CASSRTSGVNNEQFF.

The chain uses TRBV3-1 (or the pseudogene TRBV3-2) and TRBJ1-2, with D perhaps matching TRBD1 (6 bases). The V and J ends lost 4 bases and 6 bases respectively, with 18 bases between them. The germline gives CDR1 LGHDT, CDR2 YNNKEL (reference sequence). The CDR3 sequence is 15 residues long. CDR3 DNA sequence: TGTGCCAGCAGCCTCTCGGACAGCTTCGGGAATGGCTACACCTTC. It translates to CASSLSDSFGNGYTF.